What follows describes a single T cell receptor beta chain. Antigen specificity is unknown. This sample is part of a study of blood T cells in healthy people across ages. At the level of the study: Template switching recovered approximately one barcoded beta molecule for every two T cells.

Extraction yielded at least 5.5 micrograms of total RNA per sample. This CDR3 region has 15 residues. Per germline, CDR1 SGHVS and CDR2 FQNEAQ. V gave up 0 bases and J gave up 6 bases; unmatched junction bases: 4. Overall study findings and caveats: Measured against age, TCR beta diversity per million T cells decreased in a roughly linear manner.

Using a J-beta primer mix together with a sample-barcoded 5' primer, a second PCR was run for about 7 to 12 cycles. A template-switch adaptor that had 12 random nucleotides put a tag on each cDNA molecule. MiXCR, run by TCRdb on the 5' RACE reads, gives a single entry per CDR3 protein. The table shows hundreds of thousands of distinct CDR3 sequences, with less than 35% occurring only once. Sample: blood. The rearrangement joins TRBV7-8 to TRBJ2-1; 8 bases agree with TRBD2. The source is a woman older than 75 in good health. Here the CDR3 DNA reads TGTGCCAGCAGCTTAGCCGGGGGGGATTTCAATGAGCAGTTCTTC. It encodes CASSLAGGDFNEQFF.